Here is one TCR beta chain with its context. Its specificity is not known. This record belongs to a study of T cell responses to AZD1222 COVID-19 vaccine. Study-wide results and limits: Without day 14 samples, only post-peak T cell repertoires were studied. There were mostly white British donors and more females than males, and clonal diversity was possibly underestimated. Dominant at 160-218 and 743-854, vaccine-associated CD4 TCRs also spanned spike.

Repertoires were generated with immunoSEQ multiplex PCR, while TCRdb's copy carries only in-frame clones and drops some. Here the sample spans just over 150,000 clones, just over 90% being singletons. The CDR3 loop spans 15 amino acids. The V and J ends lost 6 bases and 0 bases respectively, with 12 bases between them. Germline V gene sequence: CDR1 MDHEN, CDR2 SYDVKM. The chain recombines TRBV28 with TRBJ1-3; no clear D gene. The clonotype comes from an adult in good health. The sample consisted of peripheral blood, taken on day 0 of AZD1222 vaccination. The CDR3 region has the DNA TGTGCCAGCAGCCGACAACCCGTCTCTGGAAACACCATATATTTT. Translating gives CASSRQPVSGNTIYF.